This TCR beta chain was obtained from a study of control samples from healthy donors and cancer patients. The CDR3 runs to 16 residues. J gave up 4 bases and V 6 bases, and 14 bases lay outside the gene matches. The germline gives CDR1 LNHNV, CDR2 YYDKDF (reference sequence). Assay: immunoSEQ multiplex PCR; the TCRdb copy retains only in-frame clones and omits some. Among tens of thousands of clones listed, over 80% were seen once. The sample was blood. The V gene is TRBV15, the J gene TRBJ2-7; 8 bases are shared with TRBD2. This clonotype originated in a man between 60 and 70 years old in good health. The CDR3 DNA is TGTGCCACCAGGGCTGTGAATAGCGGGAAGTGGTACGAGCAGTACTTC. Amino acid sequence: CATRAVNSGKWYEQYF.